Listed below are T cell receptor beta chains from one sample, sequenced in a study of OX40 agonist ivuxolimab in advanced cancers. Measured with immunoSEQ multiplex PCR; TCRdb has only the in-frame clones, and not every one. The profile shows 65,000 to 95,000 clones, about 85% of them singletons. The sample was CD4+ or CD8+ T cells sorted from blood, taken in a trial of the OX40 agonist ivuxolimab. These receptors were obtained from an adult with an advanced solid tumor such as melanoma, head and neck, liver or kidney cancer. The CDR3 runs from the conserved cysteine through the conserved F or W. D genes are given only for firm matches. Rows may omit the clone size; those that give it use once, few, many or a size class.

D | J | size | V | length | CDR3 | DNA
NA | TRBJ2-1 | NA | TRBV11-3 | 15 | CASSRRTYGNNEQFF | TGTGCCAGCAGCCGCCGGACTTATGGAAACAATGAGCAGTTCTTC
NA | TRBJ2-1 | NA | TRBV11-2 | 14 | CASSLAGSYNEQFF | TGTGCCAGCAGCTTAGCGGGGAGCTACAATGAGCAGTTCTTC
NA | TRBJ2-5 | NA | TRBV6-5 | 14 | CASSRRDSWETQYF | TGTGCCAGCAGCCGTCGTGACAGCTGGGAGACCCAGTACTTC
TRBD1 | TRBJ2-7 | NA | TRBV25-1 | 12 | CASRDRAYEQYF | TGTGCCAGCAGGGACAGGGCCTACGAGCAGTACTTC
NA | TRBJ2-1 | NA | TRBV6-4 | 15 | CASRGSRDSRRIAFF | TGTGCCAGCAGGGGGTCACGGGACTCCCGACGGATCGCGTTCTTC
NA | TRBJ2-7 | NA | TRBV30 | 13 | CAWSVPGPYEQYF | TGTGCCTGGAGTGTACCCGGTCCCTACGAGCAGTACTTC
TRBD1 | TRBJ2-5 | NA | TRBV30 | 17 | CAWSVPGGTGIWETQYF | TGTGCCTGGAGTGTACCTGGGGGGACAGGGATTTGGGAGACCCAGTACTTC
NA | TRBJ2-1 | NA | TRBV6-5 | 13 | CASSSRPTNEQFF | TGTGCCAGCAGCTCGAGGCCTACCAATGAGCAGTTCTTC
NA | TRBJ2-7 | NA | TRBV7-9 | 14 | CASSSRELTYEQYF | TGTGCCAGCAGCTCCCGGGAGTTAACCTACGAGCAGTACTTC
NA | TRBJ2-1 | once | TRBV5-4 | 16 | CASSLAPARAGNEQFF | TGTGCCAGCAGCTTGGCCCCCGCTAGAGCGGGCAATGAGCAGTTCTTC
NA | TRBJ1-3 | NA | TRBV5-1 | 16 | CASSMRSGLTGNTIYF | TGCGCCAGCAGCATGAGGTCCGGCCTCACGGGAAACACCATATATTTT
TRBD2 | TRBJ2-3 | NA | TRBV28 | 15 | CASSLIAGDADTQYF | TGTGCCAGCAGTTTAATAGCGGGAGATGCAGATACGCAGTATTTT
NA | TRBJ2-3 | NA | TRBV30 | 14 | CAWMGGPRADTQYF | TGTGCCTGGATGGGGGGTCCGCGGGCAGATACGCAGTATTTT
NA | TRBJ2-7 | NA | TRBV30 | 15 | CAWSVSASDPYEQYF | TGTGCCTGGAGTGTTTCGGCTAGCGACCCCTACGAGCAGTACTTC
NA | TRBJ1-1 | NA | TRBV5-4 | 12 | CASSPTGTEAFF | TGTGCCAGCAGCCCGACGGGCACTGAAGCTTTCTTT
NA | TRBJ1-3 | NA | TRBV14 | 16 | CASSEMRTTFGNTIYF | TGTGCCAGCAGCGAGATGAGGACTACATTCGGGAACACCATATATTTT
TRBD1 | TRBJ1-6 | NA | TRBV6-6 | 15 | CASSVQGGGRSPLHF | TGTGCCAGCAGTGTCCAGGGGGGAGGTCGCTCACCCCTCCACTTT
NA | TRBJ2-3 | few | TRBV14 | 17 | CASSLRTGREPGDTQYF | TGTGCCAGCAGCCTTCGGACAGGGCGGGAGCCGGGGGATACGCAGTATTTT
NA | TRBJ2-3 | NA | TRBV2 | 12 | CASSARTDTQYF | TGTGCCAGCAGCGCCCGTACAGATACGCAGTATTTT
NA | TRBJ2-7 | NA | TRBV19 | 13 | CASSNHREGEQYF | TGTGCCAGTAGTAATCACAGGGAGGGTGAGCAGTACTTC
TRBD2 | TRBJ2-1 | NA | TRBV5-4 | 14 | CASSGTSEDNEQFF | TGTGCCAGCAGCGGGACTAGCGAAGACAATGAGCAGTTCTTC
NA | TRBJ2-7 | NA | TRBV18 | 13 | CASSDSTNYEQYF | TGTGCCAGCTCAGACAGTACTAACTACGAGCAGTACTTC
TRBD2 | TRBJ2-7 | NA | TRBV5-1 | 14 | CASSFGSGDYEQYF | TGCGCCAGCAGCTTTGGAAGCGGGGACTACGAGCAGTACTTC
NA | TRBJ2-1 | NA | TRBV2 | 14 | CASTGPADLNEQFF | TGTGCCAGCACCGGACCCGCGGATCTCAATGAGCAGTTCTTC
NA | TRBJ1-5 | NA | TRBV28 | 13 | CASSSGPLEPQHF | TGTGCCAGCAGTTCCGGGCCTCTAGAGCCCCAGCATTTT